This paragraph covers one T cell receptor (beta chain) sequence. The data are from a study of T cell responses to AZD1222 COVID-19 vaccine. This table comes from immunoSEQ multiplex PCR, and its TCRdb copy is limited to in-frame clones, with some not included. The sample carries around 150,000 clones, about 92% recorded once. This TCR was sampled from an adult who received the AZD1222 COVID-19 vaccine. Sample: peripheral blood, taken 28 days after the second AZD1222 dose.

CDR3 loop: CASSQELESGAGETEAFF. The CDR3 DNA reads TGTGCCAGCAGCCAAGAGTTAGAGTCAGGGGCCGGGGAGACTGAAGCTTTCTTT. The chain recombines TRBV4-2 with TRBJ1-1, with D perhaps matching TRBD1 (6 bases). The CDR3 runs to 18 residues. Germline V gene data show CDR1 as LGHNA and CDR2 as YNFKEQ. The V end was cut by 0 bases, the J end by 5 bases, with 22 bases between.